These 9 T cell receptor beta chains were sequenced from one sample in a study of blood T cell repertoires in COVID-19. Sequencing used immunoSEQ multiplex PCR; TCRdb keeps in-frame clones, though not all of them. The data contain over 25,000 clones, about nine tenths of them seen just once; the ten biggest clones take up approximately 1%. Input material: peripheral blood. These receptors all come from a man between 70 and 80 years old with active or convalescent COVID-19.

This chain links TRBV19 with TRBJ2-2; TRBD1 agrees at 8 bases. The CDR3 is 14 amino acids. Per the germline V gene, CDR1 is LNHDA and CDR2 is SQIVND (reference sequence). The V and J ends lost 11 bases and 3 bases, in that order; junction bases with no gene match: 8. The CDR3 nucleotides read TGTGCCGGCCGCGGACAGGGTGACACCGGGGAGCTGTTTTTT. Protein: CAGRGQGDTGELFF.

V is TRBV12-3 or TRBV12-4 and J is TRBJ1-2; D is uncertain. Trimming took off 5 bases at V and 4 bases at J, with 11 bases between the two ends. The length of the CDR3 is 13 residues. The CDR3 loop reads CASSVSWSYGYTF. In DNA form, the CDR3 reads TGTGCCAGCAGTGTAAGTTGGAGCTATGGCTACACCTTC.

The chain carries TRBV7-9 and TRBJ1-4; 9 bases fit TRBD1. Trimming cost V 5 bases and J 7 bases; bases outside gene matches: 5. This CDR3 is built from 14 residues. Germline values: CDR1 SEHNR, CDR2 FQNEAQ (reference sequence). CDR3 sequence (DNA): TGTGCCAGCAGCCAGGACAGGGGCGTTGAAAAACTGTTTTTT. This codes for CASSQDRGVEKLFF.

The chain combines TRBV2 with TRBJ1-5, with D perhaps matching TRBD1 (5 bases). Per germline, CDR1 SNHLY and CDR2 FYNNEI. The CDR3 contains 12 residues. The V gene lost 6 bases and the J gene lost 7 bases, with 10 bases spanning the gap. Here the CDR3 reads CASRVDTQPQHF. The DNA for the CDR3 is TGTGCCAGCAGGGTGGACACCCAGCCCCAGCATTTT.

The chain has TRBV2 and TRBJ2-5; weak D call: TRBD1 (5 bases). V was clipped by 8 bases and J by 5 bases, with 15 bases between them. Germline CDR1 SNHLY, CDR2 FYNNEI. The CDR3 contains 13 residues. The CDR3, as DNA: TGTGCCAGCCTCCTGGGCAGGGTGGAGACCCAGTACTTC. As protein: CASLLGRVETQYF.

The J gene is TRBJ1-1, the V gene TRBV19, with D possibly matching TRBD1 (5 bases). CDR1 is LNHDA, CDR2 SQIVND, per germline (reference sequence). The CDR3 length is 18 residues. Trimming left V 3 bases short and J 1 base short, with 21 bases between. In DNA, the CDR3 is TGTGCCAGTAGTATCTACCCGCCTGGAGGGGACCCGAACACTGAAGCTTTCTTT. It encodes CASSIYPPGGDPNTEAFF.

Only one count was recorded for this clone. The chain uses TRBV9 and TRBJ1-3, with 8 nucleotides matching TRBD1. V lost 4 bases, J lost 1 base, and 10 bases stayed unmatched. This CDR3 comprises 17 residues. Germline V gene sequence: CDR1 SGDLS, CDR2 YYNGEE. The CDR3 region has the DNA TGTGCCAGCAGCCCAATTGGACAGGGAGTATCTGGAAACACCATATATTTT. It is translated as CASSPIGQGVSGNTIYF.

V gene TRBV6-5 combines with J gene TRBJ2-3, with 7 positions matching TRBD2. The CDR3 length is 15 residues. J lost 3 bases, V lost 8 bases, and 11 bases had no gene match. Germline assignment: CDR1 MNHEY and CDR2 SVGAGI. CDR3 sequence: CASLKASGRTDTQYF. CDR3 nucleotides: TGTGCCAGCTTAAAAGCTAGCGGTAGAACAGATACGCAGTATTTT.

This chain uses TRBV28 with TRBJ2-4; 8 nucleotides line up with TRBD1. Trimming took 2 bases from V and 2 from J; bases not matched to a gene: 5. Germline lookup yields CDR1 MDHEN and CDR2 SYDVKM. The CDR3 runs 16 residues. The CDR3 here is CASSLGQGAPKNIQYF. CDR3 sequence (DNA): TGTGCCAGCAGTTTAGGGCAGGGGGCACCCAAAAACATTCAGTACTTC. The variable domain in full, with the rest retrieved from reference TRBV28 and TRBJ2-4, is DVKVTQSSRYLVKRTGEKVFLECVQDMDHENMFWYRQDPGLGLRLIYFSYDVKMKEKGDIPEGYSVSREKKERFSLILESASTNQTSMYLCASSLGQGAPKNIQYFGAGTRLSVL.